The T cell receptor beta chain described here comes from a study of follicular helper T cells after annual influenza vaccination. Trimming left V 4 bases short and J 6 bases short, with 7 bases between. This CDR3 is 12 amino acids long. Germline CDR1 and CDR2: MDHEN and SYDVKM. Documented time point: 2015-2016 season, 7 days after influenza vaccination. Notes on the study in general: Each annual vaccination recalled recurring oligoclonal ICOS+CD38+ cTfh clonotypes. Day 7 ICOS+CD38+ clones later appeared mostly in ICOS-CD38- cTfh. Productive TCRB sequences came from only about 10-22% of cells.

Here immunoSEQ multiplex PCR was the method, and the copy in TCRdb shows in-frame clones only, minus some. The sample holds nearly 7,000 clones; 82% are singletons and the top ten take more than 1.3%. Worth noting for this clone: The antigen remains unidentified.

The sample consisted of CXCR5- memory CD4+ T cells sorted from blood, taken 7 days after influenza vaccination. The chain carries TRBV28 and TRBJ1-5, with D possibly TRBD1 on 5 matching bases. This clonotype was sampled from an adult who received the influenza vaccine. CDR3 DNA sequence: TGTGCCAGCAGTTCCGGGGGTCAGCCCCAGCATTTT. It encodes CASSSGGQPQHF. Together with reference TRBV28 and TRBJ1-5, the CDR3 gives the full variable domain: DVKVTQSSRYLVKRTGEKVFLECVQDMDHENMFWYRQDPGLGLRLIYFSYDVKMKEKGDIPEGYSVSREKKERFSLILESASTNQTSMYLCASSSGGQPQHFGDGTRLSIL.